This paragraph covers one T cell receptor (beta chain) sequence. CDR1 is MGHRA and CDR2 is YSYEKL in the germline V gene. Trimming took 1 base from V and 2 from J, leaving 10 bases between them. The CDR3 sequence is 15 residues long. Sequencing was performed with immunoSEQ multiplex PCR; in TCRdb, only in-frame clones are kept and a portion is missing. The table includes approximately 150,000 clones, 80% to 90% detected once. The data stem from a study of blood T cell repertoires in COVID-19. What was sequenced was PBMCs or T cells enriched from blood (not recorded which). V is TRBV4-1 and J is TRBJ2-3; a possible D gene is TRBD2 (6 bases). The receptor was isolated from a woman in her 50s with acute COVID-19. This chain's CDR3 is CASSQAGAATDTQYF. As DNA, the CDR3 is TGCGCCAGCAGCCAAGCGGGAGCGGCCACAGATACGCAGTATTTT.